This is a list of T cell receptor beta chains from one sample in a study of tumor-infiltrating lymphocytes in localized non-small cell lung cancer. Repertoires were generated with immunoSEQ multiplex PCR, while TCRdb's copy carries only in-frame clones and drops some. The sample lists about 8,000 clones; just under 65% were seen once. The specimen sequenced was uninvolved lung tissue not adjacent to the tumor. These receptors came from a human donor with non-small cell lung cancer. Each CDR3 is given with its conserved first and last residue. The D gene is left open where the match is weak. Clone size is given for some rows only: seen once, a few or many times, or a class if the clone is expanded.

J	V	size	D	DNA	CDR3
TRBJ2-3	TRBV4-1	.	TRBD2	TGCGCCAGCAGCCAAGATTTGCGGGGGGCATCGGATACGCAGTATTTT	CASSQDLRGASDTQYF
TRBJ1-1	TRBV21-1	.	.	TGTGCCAGCAGCTTAGGGACGAACACTGAAGCTTTCTTT	CASSLGTNTEAFF
TRBJ2-7	TRBV6-1	medium-sized	TRBD2	TGTGCCACTCAGCGGGGGTCCTCCTACGAGCAGTACTTC	CATQRGSSYEQYF
TRBJ1-5	TRBV27	.	TRBD1	TGTGCCAGCAGGCAGGGGGAAGGTCAGCCCCAGCATTTT	CASRQGEGQPQHF
TRBJ1-4	TRBV5-6	.	.	TGTGCCAGCAGCCTGGGGGGCCGAGTATATAATGAAAAACTGTTTTTT	CASSLGGRVYNEKLFF
TRBJ1-1	TRBV4-1	.	.	TGCGCCAGCAGCCAAGATCGGGGGAACACTGAAGCTTTCTTT	CASSQDRGNTEAFF
TRBJ1-4	TRBV10-3	.	.	TGTGCCATCAGGGACAGTAGTGAAAAACTGTTTTTT	CAIRDSSEKLFF
TRBJ1-1	TRBV6-1	few	.	TGTGCCAGCAGGGGAGAGAACACTGAAGCTTTCTTT	CASRGENTEAFF
TRBJ1-2	TRBV19	.	TRBD1	TGTGCCAGTAGTATGAGGAATCCGGGACAGGGCTATGGCTACACCTTC	CASSMRNPGQGYGYTF
TRBJ1-1	TRBV6-5	.	TRBD1	TGTGCCAGCAGTTACTCGAGGACAGGGAACACTGAAGCTTTCTTT	CASSYSRTGNTEAFF
TRBJ2-4	TRBV6-6	.	.	TGTGCCAGCAGTTACCCTCTCGACATTCAGTACTTC	CASSYPLDIQYF
TRBJ2-7	TRBV23-1	.	TRBD1	TGCGCCAGCAGTCAAACGTCCGGACAGGGTTCGTACGAGCAGTACTTC	CASSQTSGQGSYEQYF
TRBJ1-1	TRBV7-2	.	.	TGTGCCAGCAGCCCAAAGACACGTTGGGCGGCTGAAGCTTTCTTT	CASSPKTRWAAEAFF
TRBJ2-3	TRBV11-3	few	TRBD1	TGTGCCAGCAGCCTCGACAGGGCAGATACGCAGTATTTT	CASSLDRADTQYF
TRBJ2-7	TRBV5-4	.	TRBD1	TGTGCCAGCAGCTCACAGGGGATACCCTACGAGCAGTACTTC	CASSSQGIPYEQYF
TRBJ1-4	TRBV6-5	.	.	TGTGCCAGCAGTTACGCGGGGGCGCGAGATGAAAAACTGTTTTTT	CASSYAGARDEKLFF
TRBJ1-1	TRBV7-3	few	.	TGTGCCAGCAGCTTAGTAGGGAACACTGAAGCTTTCTTT	CASSLVGNTEAFF
TRBJ1-6	TRBV27	.	.	TGTGCCAGCAGTCCAAACAGGGCGAGCTCCTATAATTCACCCCTCCACTTT	CASSPNRASSYNSPLHF
TRBJ2-5	TRBV2	.	.	TGTGCCAGCAGTGACGGGGGGCCAGAGACCCAGTACTTC	CASSDGGPETQYF
TRBJ1-1	TRBV7-3	.	.	TGTGCCAGCAGCTTATATGCGAACACTGAAGCTTTCTTT	CASSLYANTEAFF
TRBJ2-6	TRBV7-7	.	.	TGTGCCAGCAGCACAGTTGAGCCACAAAGTCGGGCCAACGTCCTGACTTTC	CASSTVEPQSRANVLTF
TRBJ2-5	TRBV29-1	.	.	TGCAGCGTTTTTTTTCTACAGGACCAAGAGACCCAGTACTTC	CSVFFLQDQETQYF
TRBJ2-7	TRBV9	.	TRBD1	TGTGCCAGCAGCGCCAAGGGGGACAGGGGATACGAGCAGTACTTC	CASSAKGDRGYEQYF
TRBJ2-7	TRBV7-6	few	.	TGTGCCAGCAGCCCCGGGCCGAACTACGAGCAGTACTTC	CASSPGPNYEQYF
TRBJ2-7	TRBV11-3	.	TRBD1	TGTGCCAGCGAGGGACAGGTCCACGAGCAGTACTTC	CASEGQVHEQYF
TRBJ2-7	TRBV29-1	.	.	TGCAGCGTGCCCGGGGGCAGGGGACTTTTGGAGCAGTACTTC	CSVPGGRGLLEQYF
TRBJ2-7	TRBV6-1	.	TRBD1	TGTGCCAGCAGTGACCGGGACAGGGTACGGTACGAGCAGTACTTC	CASSDRDRVRYEQYF
TRBJ1-1	TRBV11-1	few	.	TGTGCCAGCAGCTTAGCGCAAAAGGCTGAAGCTTTCTTT	CASSLAQKAEAFF
TRBJ2-5	TRBV5-8	.	.	TGTGCCAGCAGCTTGGTTGGAGCCCAGTACTTC	CASSLVGAQYF
TRBJ2-1	TRBV7-9	.	TRBD2	TGTGCCAGCAGCCCTTTAGCGGGGGGTCGGGATGAGCAGTTCTTC	CASSPLAGGRDEQFF
TRBJ2-2	TRBV30	.	TRBD2	TGTGCCTGGAGCGGGGGGGCATATATCGGGGAGCTGTTTTTT	CAWSGGAYIGELFF